The T cell receptor beta chain under discussion was sequenced for a study of OX40 agonist ivuxolimab in advanced cancers. Study summary: Clinicians treated patients with ivuxolimab, an agonistic anti-OX40 (CD134) antibody.

Of note for this clone: Its specificity is not known.

The study's findings and limits: Nonresponders, in some cases, also had low normalized T-cell clonal expansion. At doses 0.1 to 3.0 mg/kg, CD4+ and CD8+ clones expanded.

Autoimmune disease history or systemic immunosuppression excluded patients. TCRdb keeps only in-frame clones here, not all; method: immunoSEQ multiplex PCR. The sample holds roughly 51,000 clones, more than 70% seen once. Germline V lookup: CDR1 SGHDN, CDR2 FVKESK. CDR3 size: 11 residues. V was shortened by 1 base and J by 4 bases, with 1 base between the two germline ends. The chain uses TRBV14 and TRBJ2-5; D uncertain. The sequencing here drew on CD4+ or CD8+ T cells sorted from blood, taken in a trial of the OX40 agonist ivuxolimab. The TCR originated in an adult with an advanced solid tumor such as melanoma, head and neck, liver or kidney cancer. CDR3: CASSQAETQYF. CDR3 sequence (DNA): TGTGCCAGCAGCCAAGCAGAGACCCAGTACTTC.